A single sample gave rise to the 4 T cell receptor beta chains below, sequenced in a study of cytomegalovirus exposure and HLA in healthy donors. Primers included in the PCR were 60 Vbeta and 13 Jbeta primers. Clones were read by immunoSEQ multiplex PCR, and TCRdb kept only the in-frame ones, dropping some. Among 100,000 to 150,000 clones listed, 17% were seen once. The source material was PBMCs. These receptors all stem from a female donor in good health and CMV-seropositive.

This clone was counted only a few times. The chain joins TRBV6-5 to TRBJ2-7, with 11 bases matching TRBD1. The CDR3 spans 16 residues. The germline gives CDR1 MNHEY, CDR2 SVGAGI. J gave up 7 bases and V 4 bases, and 12 bases lay outside the gene matches. CDR3 bases: TGTGCCAGCAGTTTGAATTATCCGGGACAGGGGGATGAGCAGTACTTC. It translates to CASSLNYPGQGDEQYF.

The chain is built from TRBV11-2 and TRBJ2-7, with 8 bases identical to TRBD1. CDR3 length: 13 residues. V was pared by 0 bases and J by 9 bases, with 4 bases of the junction left unmatched. Per germline, CDR1 SGHAT and CDR2 FQNNGV. Here the CDR3 DNA reads TGTGCCAGCAGCTTAGAAGCCAGGGGGCTGCAGTACTTC. Its translation: CASSLEARGLQYF.

This clone was counted only a few times. The chain employs TRBV7-9 and TRBJ2-2; D perhaps matches TRBD1 (5 bases). CDR3 length: 19 amino acids. Germline CDR1 is SEHNR and CDR2 is FQNEAQ (reference sequence). The V and J ends lost 1 base and 5 bases respectively, with 23 bases between them. CDR3 region: CASSLDPRGQGKQTGELFF. The CDR3 coding sequence is TGTGCCAGCAGCTTAGATCCCCGTGGTCAGGGAAAACAAACCGGGGAGCTGTTTTTT.

This clone was seen only a few times. The chain recombines TRBV4-1 with TRBJ2-2, with TRBD1 as a possible D gene (5 bases). CDR3 length equals 16 residues. V shed 0 bases and J shed 7 bases, with 15 bases lying between them. Germline V gene sequence: CDR1 MGHRA, CDR2 YSYEKL. CDR3 nucleotides: TGCGCCAGCAGCCAAGATTTTAGGGGCCTGAACGGGGAGCTGTTTTTT. It codes for CASSQDFRGLNGELFF.